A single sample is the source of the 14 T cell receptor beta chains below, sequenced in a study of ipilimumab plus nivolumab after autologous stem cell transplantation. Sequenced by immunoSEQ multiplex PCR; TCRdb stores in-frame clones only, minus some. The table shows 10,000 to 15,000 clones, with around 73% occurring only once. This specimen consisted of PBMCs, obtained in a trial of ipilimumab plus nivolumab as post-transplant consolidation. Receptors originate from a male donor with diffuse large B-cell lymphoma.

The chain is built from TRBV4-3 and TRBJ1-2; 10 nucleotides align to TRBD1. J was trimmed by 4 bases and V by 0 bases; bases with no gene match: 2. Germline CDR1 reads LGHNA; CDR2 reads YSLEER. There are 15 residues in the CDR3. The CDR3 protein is CASSQEGTGAYGYTF. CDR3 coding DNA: TGCGCCAGCAGCCAAGAAGGGACAGGGGCCTATGGCTACACCTTC.

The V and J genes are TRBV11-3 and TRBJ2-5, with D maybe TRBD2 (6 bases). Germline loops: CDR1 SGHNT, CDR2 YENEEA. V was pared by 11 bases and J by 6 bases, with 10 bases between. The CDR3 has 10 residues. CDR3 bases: TGTGCCTCGGGGGAGCAGACCCAGTACTTC. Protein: CASGEQTQYF.

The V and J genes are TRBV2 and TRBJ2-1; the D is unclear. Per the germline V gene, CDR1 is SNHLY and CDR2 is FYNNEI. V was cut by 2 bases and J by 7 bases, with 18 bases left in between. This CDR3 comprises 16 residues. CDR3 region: CASSEYGLSLGNEQFF. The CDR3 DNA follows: TGTGCCAGCAGTGAATACGGTCTTTCCCTGGGGAATGAGCAGTTCTTC.

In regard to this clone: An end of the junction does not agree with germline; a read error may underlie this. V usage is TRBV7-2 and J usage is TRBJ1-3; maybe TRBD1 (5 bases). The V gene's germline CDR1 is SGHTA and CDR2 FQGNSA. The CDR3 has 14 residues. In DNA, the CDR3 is TGTGCCAGCCATCCGGGGCGTATTGGAAACACCATGTATTTT. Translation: CASHPGRIGNTMYF.

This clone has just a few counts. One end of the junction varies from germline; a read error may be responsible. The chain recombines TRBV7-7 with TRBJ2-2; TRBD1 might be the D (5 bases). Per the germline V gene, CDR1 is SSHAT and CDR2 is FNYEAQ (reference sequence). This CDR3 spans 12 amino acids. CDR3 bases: TGTGCTAGCAGAGACAGCACCGGGGAGCTGTTTTTT. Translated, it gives CASRDSTGELFF. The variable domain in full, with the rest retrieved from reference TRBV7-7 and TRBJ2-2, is GAGVSQSPRYKVTKRGQDVTLRCDPISSHATLYWYQQALGQGPEFLTYFNYEAQPDKSGLPSDRFSAERPEGSISTLTIQRTEQRDSAMYRCASRDSTGELFFGEGSRLTVL.

The CDR3, as DNA: TGTGCCAGCGGGAGCCCGGACGGGTACGAGCAGTACTTC. Protein sequence: CASGSPDGYEQYF. J is TRBJ2-7 and V is TRBV2; maybe TRBD2 (5 bases). This CDR3 spans 13 amino acids. Trimming left V 8 bases short and J 4 bases short, with 15 bases between. CDR1 SNHLY and CDR2 FYNNEI come from the germline V gene.

The CDR3, as DNA: TGTGCCAGCAGTGCCGGGACAGAAGCTTTCTTT. Its translation: CASSAGTEAFF. V usage is TRBV6-1 and J usage is TRBJ1-1; a possible D gene is TRBD1 (6 bases). V lost 4 bases and J lost 8, with 8 bases in between. Per the germline V gene, CDR1 is MNHNS and CDR2 is SASEGT. This CDR3 region has 11 residues.

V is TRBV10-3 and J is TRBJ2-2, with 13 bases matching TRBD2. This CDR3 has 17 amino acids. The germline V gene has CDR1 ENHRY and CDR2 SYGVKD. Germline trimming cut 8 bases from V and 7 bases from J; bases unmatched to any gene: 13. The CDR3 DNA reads TGTGCCATCCTGGGGACTAGCGGGATATGTTGGGGCGGGGAGCTGTTTTTT. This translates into CAILGTSGICWGGELFF.

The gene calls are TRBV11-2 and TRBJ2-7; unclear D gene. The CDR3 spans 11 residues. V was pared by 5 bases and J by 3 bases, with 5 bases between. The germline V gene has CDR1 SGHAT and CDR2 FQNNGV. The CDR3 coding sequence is TGTGCCAGCAGCGGCCACTACGAGCAGTACTTC. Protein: CASSGHYEQYF.

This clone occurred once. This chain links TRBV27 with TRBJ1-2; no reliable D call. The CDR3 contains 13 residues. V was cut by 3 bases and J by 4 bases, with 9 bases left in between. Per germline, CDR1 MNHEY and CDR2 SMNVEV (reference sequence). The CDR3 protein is CASSFRAGYGYTF. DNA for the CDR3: TGTGCCAGCAGTTTCCGGGCCGGCTATGGCTACACCTTC.

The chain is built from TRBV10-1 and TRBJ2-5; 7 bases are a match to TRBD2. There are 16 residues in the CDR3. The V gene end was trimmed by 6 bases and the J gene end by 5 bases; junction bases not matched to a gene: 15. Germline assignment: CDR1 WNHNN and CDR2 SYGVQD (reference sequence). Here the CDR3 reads CASSPSPPGGRETQYF. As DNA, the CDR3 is TGCGCCAGCAGCCCTAGCCCCCCGGGGGGTCGGGAGACCCAGTACTTC.

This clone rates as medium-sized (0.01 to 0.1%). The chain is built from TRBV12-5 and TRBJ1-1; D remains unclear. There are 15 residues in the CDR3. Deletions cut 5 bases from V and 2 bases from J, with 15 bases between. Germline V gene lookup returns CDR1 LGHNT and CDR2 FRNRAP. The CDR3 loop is CASGPTRTGNTEAFF. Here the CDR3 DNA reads TGTGCTAGTGGTCCCACGCGGACGGGTAACACTGAAGCTTTCTTT.

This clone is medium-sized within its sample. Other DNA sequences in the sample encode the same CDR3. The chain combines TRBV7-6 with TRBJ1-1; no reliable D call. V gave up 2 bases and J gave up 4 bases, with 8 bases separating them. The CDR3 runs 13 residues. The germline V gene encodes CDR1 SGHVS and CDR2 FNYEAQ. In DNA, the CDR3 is TGTGCCAGCAGCTTATCACAGCGCACTGAAGCTTTCTTT. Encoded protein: CASSLSQRTEAFF.

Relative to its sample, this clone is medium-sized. The CDR3 region has the DNA TGCGCCAGCTTAGGGATGTATGAAAAACTGTTTTTT. This translates into CASLGMYEKLFF. The genes are TRBV4-1 and TRBJ1-4; D remains unclear. CDR3 length: 12 amino acids. Germline CDR1 reads MGHRA; CDR2 reads YSYEKL. Trimming removed 8 bases from V and 6 bases from J, with 10 bases in between.